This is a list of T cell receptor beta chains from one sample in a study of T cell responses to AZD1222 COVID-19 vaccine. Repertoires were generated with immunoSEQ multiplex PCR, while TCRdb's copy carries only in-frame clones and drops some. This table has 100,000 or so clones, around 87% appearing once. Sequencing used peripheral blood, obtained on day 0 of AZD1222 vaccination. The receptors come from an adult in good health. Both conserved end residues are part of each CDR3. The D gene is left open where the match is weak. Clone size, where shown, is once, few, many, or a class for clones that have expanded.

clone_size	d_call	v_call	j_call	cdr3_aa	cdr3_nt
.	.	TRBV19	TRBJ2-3	CASNDMGPKGTDTQYF	TGTGCCAGTAATGATATGGGACCCAAAGGGACAGATACGCAGTATTTT
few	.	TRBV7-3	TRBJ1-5	CAGGAGWAKEPQHF	TGTGCCGGCGGGGCCGGCTGGGCAAAGGAACCCCAGCATTTT
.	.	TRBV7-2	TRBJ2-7	CASSASAVGGSSYEQYF	TGTGCCAGCAGCGCCAGCGCGGTAGGAGGGAGCTCCTACGAGCAGTACTTC
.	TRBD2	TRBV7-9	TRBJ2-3	CASSLGLAGVGTDTQYF	TGTGCCAGCAGCTTAGGACTAGCGGGAGTGGGCACAGATACGCAGTATTTT
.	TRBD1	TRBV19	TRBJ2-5	CASSIRGRGRSETQYF	TGTGCCAGTAGTATAAGGGGCAGGGGGCGTTCAGAGACCCAGTACTTC
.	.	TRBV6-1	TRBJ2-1	CASSESARQFF	TGTGCCAGCAGTGAATCCGCCCGGCAGTTCTTC
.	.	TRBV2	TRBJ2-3	CASRTSMVAADTQYF	TGTGCCAGCAGGACCAGCATGGTAGCCGCCGATACGCAGTATTTT
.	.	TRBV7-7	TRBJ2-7	CASSEGVHYEQYF	TGTGCCAGCAGCGAGGGGGTTCACTACGAGCAGTACTTC
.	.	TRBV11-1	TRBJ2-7	CASSLDLDQAYEQYF	TGTGCCAGCAGCTTAGATCTTGATCAGGCCTACGAGCAGTACTTC
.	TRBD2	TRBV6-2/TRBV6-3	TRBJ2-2	CASSRAGLADTGELFF	TGTGCCAGCAGCCGAGCCGGACTAGCGGACACCGGGGAGCTGTTTTTT
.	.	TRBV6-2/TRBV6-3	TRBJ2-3	CASSLARPDTQYF	TGTGCCAGCAGTTTGGCTAGACCAGATACGCAGTATTTT
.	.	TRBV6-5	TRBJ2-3	CASSYSRSTDTQYF	TGTGCCAGCAGTTACTCCAGGAGCACAGATACGCAGTATTTT
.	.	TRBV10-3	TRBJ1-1	CAIRPGLEAEAFF	TGTGCCATCAGACCGGGGCTCGAGGCTGAAGCTTTCTTT
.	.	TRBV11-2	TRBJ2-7	CASSWGPTLYEQYF	TGTGCCAGCAGCTGGGGCCCTACCCTCTACGAGCAGTACTTC
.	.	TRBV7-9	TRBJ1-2	CASSLDGTPNYGYTF	TGTGCCAGCAGCTTAGACGGCACCCCTAACTATGGCTACACCTTC
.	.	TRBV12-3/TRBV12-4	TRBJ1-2	CASSFWQEDGYTF	TGTGCCAGCAGTTTTTGGCAGGAGGATGGCTACACCTTC
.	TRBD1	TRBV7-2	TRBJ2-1	CASSISGTGLRAQFF	TGTGCCAGCAGCATATCCGGGACAGGGTTGAGGGCGCAGTTCTTC
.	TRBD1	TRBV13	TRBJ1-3	CASSFLQGVLGNTIYF	TGTGCCAGCAGCTTCTTACAGGGGGTACTTGGAAACACCATATATTTT
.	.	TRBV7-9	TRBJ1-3	CASSYPGLLSGNTIYF	TGTGCCAGCAGCTACCCGGGACTGCTCTCTGGAAACACCATATATTTT
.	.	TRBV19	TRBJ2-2	CASSIAGTGELFF	TGTGCCAGTAGTATTGCAGGGACCGGGGAGCTGTTTTTT
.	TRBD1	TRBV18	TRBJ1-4	CASSPGTGGIEKLFF	TGTGCCAGCTCACCTGGGACAGGGGGCATTGAAAAACTGTTTTTT
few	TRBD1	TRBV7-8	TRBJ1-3	CASSPDRASGNTIYF	TGTGCCAGCAGCCCGGACAGGGCCTCCGGAAACACCATATATTTT
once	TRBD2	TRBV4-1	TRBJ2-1	CASSPTGLAGNNEQFF	TGCGCCAGCAGCCCAACTGGACTAGCGGGGAACAATGAGCAGTTCTTC
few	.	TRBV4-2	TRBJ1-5	CASSQAVSGGGNQPQHF	TGTGCCAGCAGCCAAGCGGTCAGCGGCGGCGGCAATCAGCCCCAGCATTTT
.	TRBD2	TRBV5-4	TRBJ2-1	CASSLASGRINEQFF	TGTGCCAGCAGCTTGGCCAGCGGGAGAATAAATGAGCAGTTCTTC
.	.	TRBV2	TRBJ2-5	CASSGDWEDQETQYF	TGTGCCAGCTCGGGGGATTGGGAGGATCAAGAGACCCAGTACTTC
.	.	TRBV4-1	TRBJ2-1	CASSQPRGAYEQFF	TGCGCCAGCAGCCAGCCCCGGGGGGCATATGAGCAGTTCTTC
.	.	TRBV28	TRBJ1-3	CASSRVGGASGNTIYF	TGTGCCAGCAGTCGCGTGGGGGGAGCCTCTGGAAACACCATATATTTT
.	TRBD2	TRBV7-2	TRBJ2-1	CASRIGTSEYNEQFF	TGTGCCAGCAGAATCGGGACTAGCGAGTACAATGAGCAGTTCTTC
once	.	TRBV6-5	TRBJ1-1	CASREQGRTEAFF	TGTGCCAGCAGGGAGCAGGGTCGGACTGAAGCTTTCTTT
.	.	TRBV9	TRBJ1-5	CASSVGGGAQPQHF	TGTGCCAGCAGCGTAGGTGGGGGGGCTCAGCCCCAGCATTTT
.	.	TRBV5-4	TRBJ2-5	CASSLVVEETQYF	TGTGCCAGCAGCTTGGTAGTGGAAGAGACCCAGTACTTC
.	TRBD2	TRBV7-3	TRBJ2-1	CASSLTGTSGYNEQFF	TGTGCCAGCAGCTTAACAGGGACTAGCGGATACAATGAGCAGTTCTTC
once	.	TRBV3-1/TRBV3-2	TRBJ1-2	CASSQAGAIDGYTF	TGTGCCAGCAGCCAAGCAGGGGCAATAGATGGCTACACCTTC
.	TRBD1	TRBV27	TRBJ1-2	CASSFLGQGAGYTF	TGTGCCAGCAGTTTCCTCGGACAGGGGGCTGGCTACACCTTC
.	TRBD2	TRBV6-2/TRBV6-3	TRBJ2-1	CASSSTGGASYNEQFF	TGTGCCAGCAGTTCAACGGGAGGGGCCTCCTACAATGAGCAGTTCTTC
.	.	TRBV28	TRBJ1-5	CASSLINQPQHF	TGTGCCAGCAGTTTGATCAATCAGCCCCAGCATTTT
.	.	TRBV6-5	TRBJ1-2	CASSHVWGGGYTF	TGTGCCAGCAGCCATGTATGGGGCGGTGGCTACACCTTC
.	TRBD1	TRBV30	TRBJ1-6	CAWGRPGQGPNSPLHF	TGTGCCTGGGGACGACCGGGACAGGGACCCAATTCACCCCTCCACTTT
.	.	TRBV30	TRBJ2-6	CAQGSGANVLTF	TGTGCCCAGGGCTCTGGGGCCAACGTCCTGACTTTC
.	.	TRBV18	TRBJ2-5	CASSPRGETQYF	TGTGCCAGCTCACCACGGGGAGAGACCCAGTACTTC
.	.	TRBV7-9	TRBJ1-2	CASSHRSLWGYTF	TGTGCCAGCAGCCATAGATCCCTCTGGGGCTACACCTTC
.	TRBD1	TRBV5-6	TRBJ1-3	CASSYLDRDSGNTIYF	TGTGCCAGCAGCTACCTAGACAGGGACTCTGGAAACACCATATATTTT
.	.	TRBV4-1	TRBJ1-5	CASSQMPGLFTGNQPQHF	TGCGCCAGCAGCCAAATGCCGGGACTATTCACGGGTAATCAGCCCCAGCATTTT
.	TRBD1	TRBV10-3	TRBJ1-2	CAISSGTGDYGCTF	TGTGCCATCAGTTCCGGGACAGGGGACTATGGCTGCACCTTC
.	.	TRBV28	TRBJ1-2	CASSSLDQDYF	TGTGCCAGCAGTTCCCTTGACCAAGATTACTTC
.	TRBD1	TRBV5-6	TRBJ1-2	CASSLVPGQGSGYTF	TGTGCCAGCAGCTTGGTGCCGGGACAGGGCTCTGGCTACACCTTC
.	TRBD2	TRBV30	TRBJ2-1	CAWTELAGDYNEQFF	TGTGCCTGGACCGAGCTAGCGGGGGACTACAATGAGCAGTTCTTC